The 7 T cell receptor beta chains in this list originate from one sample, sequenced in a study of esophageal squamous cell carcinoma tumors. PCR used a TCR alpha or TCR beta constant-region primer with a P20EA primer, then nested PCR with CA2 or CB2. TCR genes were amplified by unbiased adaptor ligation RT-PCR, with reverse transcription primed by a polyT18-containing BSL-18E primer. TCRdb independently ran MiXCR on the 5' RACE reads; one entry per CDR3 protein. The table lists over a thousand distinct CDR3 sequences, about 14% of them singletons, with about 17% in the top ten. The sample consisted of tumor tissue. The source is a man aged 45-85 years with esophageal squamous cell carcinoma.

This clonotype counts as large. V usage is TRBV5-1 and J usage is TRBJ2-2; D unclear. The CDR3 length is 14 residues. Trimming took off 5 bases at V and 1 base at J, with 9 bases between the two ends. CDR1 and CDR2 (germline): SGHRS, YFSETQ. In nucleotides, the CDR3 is TGCGCCAGCAGACCAGGCCTGAACACCGGGGAGCTGTTTTTT. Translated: CASRPGLNTGELFF.

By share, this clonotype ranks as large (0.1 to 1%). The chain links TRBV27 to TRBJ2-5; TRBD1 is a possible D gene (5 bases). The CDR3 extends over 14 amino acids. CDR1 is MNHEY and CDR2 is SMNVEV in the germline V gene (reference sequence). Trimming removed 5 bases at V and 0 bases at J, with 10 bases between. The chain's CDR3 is CASSPLGDQETQYF. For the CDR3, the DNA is TGTGCCAGCAGTCCTCTAGGGGACCAAGAGACCCAGTACTTC.

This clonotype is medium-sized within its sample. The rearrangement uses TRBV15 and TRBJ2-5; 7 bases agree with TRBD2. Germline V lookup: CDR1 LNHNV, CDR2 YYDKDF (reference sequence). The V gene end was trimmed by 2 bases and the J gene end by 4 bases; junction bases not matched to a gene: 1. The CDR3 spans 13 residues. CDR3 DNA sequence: TGTGCCACCAGCAGAATAGCGGGAGAGACCCAGTACTTC. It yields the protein CATSRIAGETQYF.

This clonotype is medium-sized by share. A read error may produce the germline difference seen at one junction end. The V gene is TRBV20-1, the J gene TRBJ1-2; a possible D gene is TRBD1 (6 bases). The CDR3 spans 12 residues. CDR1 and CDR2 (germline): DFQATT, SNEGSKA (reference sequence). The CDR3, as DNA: TGCAGTGCTAGTACGGGGGCAAATGGCGACACCTTC. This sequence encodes CSASTGANGDTF.

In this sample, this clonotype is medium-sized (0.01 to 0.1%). As DNA, the CDR3 is TGTGCCTGGACACGTTCTGGGGCCAACGTCCTGACTTTC. This sequence encodes CAWTRSGANVLTF. The rearrangement links TRBV30 to TRBJ2-6; D is unclear. V dropped 4 bases and J dropped 1 base, with 5 bases sitting between them. This CDR3 contains 13 residues. Germline CDR1 reads GTSNPN; CDR2 reads SVGIG (reference sequence).

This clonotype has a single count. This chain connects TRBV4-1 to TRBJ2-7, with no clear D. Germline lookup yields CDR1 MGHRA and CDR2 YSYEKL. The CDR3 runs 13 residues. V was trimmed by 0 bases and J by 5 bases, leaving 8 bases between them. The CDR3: CASSQDTSDEQYF. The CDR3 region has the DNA TGCGCCAGCAGCCAAGACACCAGTGACGAGCAGTACTTC.

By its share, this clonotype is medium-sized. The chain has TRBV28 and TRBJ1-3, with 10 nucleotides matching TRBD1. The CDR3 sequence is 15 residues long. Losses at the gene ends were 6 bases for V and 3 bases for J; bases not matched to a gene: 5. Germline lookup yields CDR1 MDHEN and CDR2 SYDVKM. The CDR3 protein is CASSSGTGVGNTIYF. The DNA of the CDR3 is TGTGCCAGCAGCTCCGGGACAGGGGTTGGAAACACCATATATTTT.